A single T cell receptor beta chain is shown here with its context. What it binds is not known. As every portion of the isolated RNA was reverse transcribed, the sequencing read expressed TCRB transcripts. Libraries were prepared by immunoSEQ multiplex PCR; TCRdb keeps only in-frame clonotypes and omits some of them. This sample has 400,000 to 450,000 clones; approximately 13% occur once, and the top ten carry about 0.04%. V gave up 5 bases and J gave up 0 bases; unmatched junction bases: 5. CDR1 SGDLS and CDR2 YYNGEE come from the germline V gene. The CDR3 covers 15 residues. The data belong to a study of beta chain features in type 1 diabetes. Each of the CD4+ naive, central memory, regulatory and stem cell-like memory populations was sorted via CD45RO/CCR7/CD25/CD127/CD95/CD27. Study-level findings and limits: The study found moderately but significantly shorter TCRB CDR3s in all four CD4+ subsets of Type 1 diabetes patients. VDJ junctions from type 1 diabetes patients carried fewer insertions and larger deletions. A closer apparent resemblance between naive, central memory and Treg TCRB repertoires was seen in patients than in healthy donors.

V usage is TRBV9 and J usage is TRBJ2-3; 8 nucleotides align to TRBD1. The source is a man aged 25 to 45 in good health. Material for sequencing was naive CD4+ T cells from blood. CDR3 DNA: TGTGCCAGCAGACGGACAGGGAGTAGCACAGATACGCAGTATTTT. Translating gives CASRRTGSSTDTQYF.